This T cell receptor beta chain is from a study of blood T cell repertoires in COVID-19. Study-level background: PBMCs, B-cell-depleted T cells, or T cells provided the cDNA or gDNA that made up the material.

Here immunoSEQ multiplex PCR was the method, and the copy in TCRdb shows in-frame clones only, minus some. This table holds about 310,000 clones, roughly 89% found once. Per the germline V gene, CDR1 is KGHSH and CDR2 is LQKENI. V trimming: 3 bases; J trimming: 3 bases; junction bases outside the gene matches: 10. The CDR3 loop spans 17 amino acids. This sequence originates from a man aged 60-69 years who had recovered from COVID-19. Material for sequencing was PBMCs or T cells enriched from blood (not recorded which). The chain combines TRBV18 with TRBJ2-1, with 8 positions matching TRBD1. This chain's CDR3 is CASSPIPPGQDYNEQFF. Here the CDR3 DNA reads TGTGCCAGCTCACCGATCCCCCCGGGACAGGACTACAATGAGCAGTTCTTC.